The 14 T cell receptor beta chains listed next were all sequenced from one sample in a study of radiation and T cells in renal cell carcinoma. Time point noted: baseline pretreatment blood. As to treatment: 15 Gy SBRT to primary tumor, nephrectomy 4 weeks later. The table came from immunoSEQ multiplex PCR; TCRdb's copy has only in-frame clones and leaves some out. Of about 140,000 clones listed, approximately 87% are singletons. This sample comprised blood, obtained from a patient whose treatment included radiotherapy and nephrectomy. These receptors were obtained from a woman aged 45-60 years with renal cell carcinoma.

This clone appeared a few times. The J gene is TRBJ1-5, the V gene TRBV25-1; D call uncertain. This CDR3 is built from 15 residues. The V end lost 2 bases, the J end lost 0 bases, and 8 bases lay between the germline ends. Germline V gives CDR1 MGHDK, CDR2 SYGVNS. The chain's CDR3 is CASSEGVFSNQPQHF. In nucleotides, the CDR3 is TGTGCCAGCAGTGAAGGTGTCTTTAGCAATCAGCCCCAGCATTTT.

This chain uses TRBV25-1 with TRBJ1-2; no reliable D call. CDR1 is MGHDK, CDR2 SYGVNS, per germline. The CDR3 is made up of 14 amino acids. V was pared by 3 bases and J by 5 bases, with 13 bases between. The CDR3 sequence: CASSDPLEGYGYTF. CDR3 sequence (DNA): TGTGCCAGCAGTGACCCCCTTGAAGGGTATGGCTACACCTTC.

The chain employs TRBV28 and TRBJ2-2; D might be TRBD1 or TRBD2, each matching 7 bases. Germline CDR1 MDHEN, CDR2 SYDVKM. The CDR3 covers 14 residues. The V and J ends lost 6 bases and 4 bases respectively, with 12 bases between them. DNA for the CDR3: TGTGCCAGCAGCCCCAGGGGGGGCACCGGGGAGCTGTTTTTT. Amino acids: CASSPRGGTGELFF.

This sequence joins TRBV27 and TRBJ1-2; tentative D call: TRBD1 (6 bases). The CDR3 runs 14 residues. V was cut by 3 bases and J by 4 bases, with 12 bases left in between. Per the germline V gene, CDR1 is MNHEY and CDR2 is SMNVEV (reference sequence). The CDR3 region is CASSLRGAAYGYTF. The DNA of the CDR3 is TGTGCCAGCAGTTTGCGGGGGGCGGCCTATGGCTACACCTTC.

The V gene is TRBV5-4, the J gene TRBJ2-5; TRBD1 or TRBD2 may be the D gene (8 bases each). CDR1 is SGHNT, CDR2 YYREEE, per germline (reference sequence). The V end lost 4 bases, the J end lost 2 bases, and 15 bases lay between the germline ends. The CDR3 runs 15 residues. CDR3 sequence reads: CASSRGGQEQETQYF. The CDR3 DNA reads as TGTGCCAGCAGCCGGGGGGGACAGGAACAAGAGACCCAGTACTTC.

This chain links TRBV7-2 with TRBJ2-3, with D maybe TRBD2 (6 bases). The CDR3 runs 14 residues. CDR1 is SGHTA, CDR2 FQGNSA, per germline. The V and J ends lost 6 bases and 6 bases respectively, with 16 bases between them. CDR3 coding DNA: TGTGCCAGCAGGGGGGGATTCTCGCACGATACGCAGTATTTT. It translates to CASRGGFSHDTQYF.

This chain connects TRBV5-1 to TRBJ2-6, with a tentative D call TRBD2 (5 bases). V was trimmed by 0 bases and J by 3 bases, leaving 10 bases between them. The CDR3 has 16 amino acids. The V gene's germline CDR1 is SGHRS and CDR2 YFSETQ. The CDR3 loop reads CASSLALRVGANVLTF. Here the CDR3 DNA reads TGCGCCAGCAGCTTGGCCCTGAGGGTTGGGGCCAACGTCCTGACTTTC.

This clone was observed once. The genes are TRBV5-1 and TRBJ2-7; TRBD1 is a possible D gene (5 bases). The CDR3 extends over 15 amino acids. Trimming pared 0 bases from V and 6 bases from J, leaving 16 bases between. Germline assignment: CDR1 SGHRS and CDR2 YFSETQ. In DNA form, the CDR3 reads TGCGCCAGCAGCTTGGGATCCCCAGATCAGGGCGAGCAGTACTTC. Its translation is CASSLGSPDQGEQYF.

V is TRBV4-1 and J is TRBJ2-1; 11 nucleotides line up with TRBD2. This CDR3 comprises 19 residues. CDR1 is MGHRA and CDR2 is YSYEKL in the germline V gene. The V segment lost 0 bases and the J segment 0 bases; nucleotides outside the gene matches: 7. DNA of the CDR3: TGCGCCAGCAGCCAAGACCCGGGACTAGCGGTGATCTCCTACAATGAGCAGTTCTTC. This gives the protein CASSQDPGLAVISYNEQFF.

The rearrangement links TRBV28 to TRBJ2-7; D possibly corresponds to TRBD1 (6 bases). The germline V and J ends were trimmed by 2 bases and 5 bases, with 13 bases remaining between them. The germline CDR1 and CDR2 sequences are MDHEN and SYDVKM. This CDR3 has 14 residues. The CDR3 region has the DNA TGTGCCAGCAGTTTAGTGCCAGGGGTCCACGAGCAGTACTTC. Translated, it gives CASSLVPGVHEQYF.

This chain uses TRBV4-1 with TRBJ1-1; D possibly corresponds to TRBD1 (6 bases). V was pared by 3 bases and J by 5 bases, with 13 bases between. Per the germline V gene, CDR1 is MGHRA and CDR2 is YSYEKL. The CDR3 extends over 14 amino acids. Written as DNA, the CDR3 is TGCGCCAGCAGCCAGGGGGGGGCTAGGACTGAAGCTTTCTTT. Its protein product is CASSQGGARTEAFF.

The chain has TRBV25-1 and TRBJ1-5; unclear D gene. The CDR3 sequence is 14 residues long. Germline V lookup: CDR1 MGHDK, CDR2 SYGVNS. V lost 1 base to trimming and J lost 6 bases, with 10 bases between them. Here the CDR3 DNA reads TGTGCCAGCAGTGAATCCGGAGGGCGTCAGCCCCAGCATTTT. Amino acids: CASSESGGRQPQHF.

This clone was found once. CDR3 bases: TGCGCCAGCAGCTTGACGTCAGAAACAACTAATGAAAAACTGTTTTTT. Amino acid sequence: CASSLTSETTNEKLFF. J is TRBJ1-4 and V is TRBV5-1; D not certain. V shed 1 base and J shed 0 bases, with 10 bases lying between them. The length of the CDR3 is 16 residues. CDR1 and CDR2 from the germline V gene are SGHRS and YFSETQ.

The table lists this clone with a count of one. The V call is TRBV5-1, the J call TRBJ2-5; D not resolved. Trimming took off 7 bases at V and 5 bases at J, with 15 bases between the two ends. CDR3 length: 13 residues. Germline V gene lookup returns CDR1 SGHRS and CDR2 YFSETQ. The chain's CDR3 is CASGSGLGETQYF. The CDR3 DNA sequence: TGCGCCAGCGGGTCGGGCCTTGGGGAGACCCAGTACTTC. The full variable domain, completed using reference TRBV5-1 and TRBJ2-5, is KAGVTQTPRYLIKTRGQQVTLSCSPISGHRSVSWYQQTPGQGLQFLFEYFSETQRNKGNFPGRFSGRQFSNSRSEMNVSTLELGDSALYLCASGSGLGETQYFGPGTRLLVL.